The rows below give T cell receptor beta chains drawn from one sample of a study of T cell responses to AZD1222 COVID-19 vaccine. This table comes from immunoSEQ multiplex PCR, and its TCRdb copy is limited to in-frame clones, with some not included. In the table there are 95,000 to 150,000 clones, around 84% of which are singletons. The input for sequencing was peripheral blood, taken 28 days after the second AZD1222 dose. These receptor sequences come from an adult who received the AZD1222 COVID-19 vaccine. Each CDR3 is given with its conserved first and last residue. The D gene is left open where the match is weak. Clone size is not always given. Where it is, it says once, few, many or a class for expanded clones.

- | TRBD1 | TRBJ2-7 | TRBV9 | CASSARQGAKDEQYF | TGTGCCAGCAGCGCCCGACAGGGGGCTAAGGACGAGCAGTACTTC
- | - | TRBJ2-1 | TRBV12-3/TRBV12-4 | CASSSQQVDEQFF | TGTGCCAGCAGCTCGCAGCAGGTTGACGAGCAGTTCTTC
- | TRBD1 | TRBJ1-6 | TRBV20-1 | CSASLGQAYSYNSPLHF | TGCAGTGCTAGTCTAGGACAGGCCTACTCCTATAATTCACCCCTCCACTTT
- | TRBD2 | TRBJ2-3 | TRBV24-1 | CATSDFSSGVQDTQYF | TGTGCCACCAGTGATTTTTCTAGCGGGGTACAAGATACGCAGTATTTT
- | - | TRBJ1-1 | TRBV7-2 | CASSYVPQFGTEAFF | TGTGCCAGCAGCTATGTCCCCCAGTTCGGCACTGAAGCTTTCTTT
- | - | TRBJ1-2 | TRBV12-3/TRBV12-4 | CASSLGEHYGYTF | TGTGCCAGCAGTTTAGGGGAACACTATGGCTACACCTTC
- | - | TRBJ1-1 | TRBV3-1/TRBV3-2 | CASSQVARTEAFF | TGTGCCAGCAGCCAGGTGGCAAGGACTGAAGCTTTCTTT
once | TRBD2 | TRBJ2-7 | TRBV4-3 | CASSQDIGAGGVRGEQYF | TGCGCCAGCAGCCAAGATATCGGTGCGGGGGGGGTACGAGGTGAGCAGTACTTC
- | TRBD1 | TRBJ1-5 | TRBV6-1 | CASSDGTGAQPQHF | TGTGCCAGCAGTGATGGTACAGGGGCTCAGCCCCAGCATTTT
once | - | TRBJ1-1 | TRBV14 | CASSQVAGVNTEAFF | TGTGCCAGCAGCCAAGTGGCAGGGGTGAACACTGAAGCTTTCTTT
- | TRBD1 | TRBJ1-6 | TRBV7-9 | CASSLWRQGARSPLHF | TGTGCCAGCAGCTTGTGGCGACAGGGGGCACGATCACCCCTCCACTTT